This T cell receptor beta chain emerged from a study of cytomegalovirus exposure and HLA in healthy donors. This CDR3 has 15 amino acids. Germline V gene sequence: CDR1 SGHAT, CDR2 FQNNGV. Trimming removed 5 bases from V and 1 base from J, with 14 bases in between. PCR employed 60 Vbeta and 13 Jbeta primers. Generated by immunoSEQ multiplex PCR, the TCRdb table keeps only in-frame clones and is missing some. The table has some 140,000 clones, about four fifths seen once. The V call is TRBV11-2, the J call TRBJ1-2; no reliable D call. The receptor's source is a woman aged 40 to 49 in good health and CMV-seronegative. The material sequenced was PBMCs. This CDR3 is CASSPAAGNNYGYTF. The CDR3 nucleotides read TGTGCCAGCAGCCCCGCGGCGGGGAATAACTATGGCTACACCTTC.